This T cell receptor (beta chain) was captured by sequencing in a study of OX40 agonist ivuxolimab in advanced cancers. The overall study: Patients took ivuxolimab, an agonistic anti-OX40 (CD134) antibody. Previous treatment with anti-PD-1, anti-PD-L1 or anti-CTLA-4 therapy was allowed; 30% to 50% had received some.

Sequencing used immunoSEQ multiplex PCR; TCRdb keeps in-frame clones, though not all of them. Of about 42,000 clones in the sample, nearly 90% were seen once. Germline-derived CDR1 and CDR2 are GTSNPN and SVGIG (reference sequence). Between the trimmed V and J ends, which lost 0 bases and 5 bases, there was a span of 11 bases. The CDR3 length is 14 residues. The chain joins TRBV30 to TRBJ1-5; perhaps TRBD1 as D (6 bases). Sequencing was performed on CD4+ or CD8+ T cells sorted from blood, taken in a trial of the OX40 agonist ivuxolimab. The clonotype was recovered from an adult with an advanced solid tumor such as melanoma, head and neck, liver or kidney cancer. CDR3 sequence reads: CAWSVTRGDQPQHF. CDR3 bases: TGTGCCTGGAGTGTTACCAGGGGCGATCAGCCCCAGCATTTT.